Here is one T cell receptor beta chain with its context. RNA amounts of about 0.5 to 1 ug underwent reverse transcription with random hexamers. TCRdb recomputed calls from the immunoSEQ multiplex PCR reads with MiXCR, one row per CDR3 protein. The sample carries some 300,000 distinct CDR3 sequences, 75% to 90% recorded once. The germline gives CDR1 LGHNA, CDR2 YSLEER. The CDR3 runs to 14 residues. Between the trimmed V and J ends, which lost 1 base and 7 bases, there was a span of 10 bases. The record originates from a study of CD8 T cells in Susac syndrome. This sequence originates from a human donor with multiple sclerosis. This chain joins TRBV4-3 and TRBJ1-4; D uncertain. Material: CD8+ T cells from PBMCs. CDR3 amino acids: CASSQGYKVEKLFF. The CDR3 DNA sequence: TGCGCCAGCAGCCAAGGGTATAAAGTTGAAAAACTGTTTTTT.